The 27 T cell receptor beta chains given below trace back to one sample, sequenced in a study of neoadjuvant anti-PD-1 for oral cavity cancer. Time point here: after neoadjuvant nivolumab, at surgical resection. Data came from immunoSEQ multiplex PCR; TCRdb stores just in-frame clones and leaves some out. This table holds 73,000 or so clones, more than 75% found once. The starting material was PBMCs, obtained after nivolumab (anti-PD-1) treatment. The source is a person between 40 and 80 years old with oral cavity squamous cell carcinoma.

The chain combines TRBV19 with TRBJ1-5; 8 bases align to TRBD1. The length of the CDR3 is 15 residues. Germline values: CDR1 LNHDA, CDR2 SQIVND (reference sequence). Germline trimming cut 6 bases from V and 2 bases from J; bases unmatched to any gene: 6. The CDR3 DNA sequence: TGTGCCAGTAGGGATCAGGGGGCTGGCAATCAGCCCCAGCATTTT. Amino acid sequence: CASRDQGAGNQPQHF. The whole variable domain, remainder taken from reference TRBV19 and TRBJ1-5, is DGGITQSPKYLFRKEGQNVTLSCEQNLNHDAMYWYRQDPGQGLRLIYYSQIVNDFQKGDIAEGYSVSREKKESFPLTVTSAQKNPTAFYLCASRDQGAGNQPQHFGDGTRLSIL.

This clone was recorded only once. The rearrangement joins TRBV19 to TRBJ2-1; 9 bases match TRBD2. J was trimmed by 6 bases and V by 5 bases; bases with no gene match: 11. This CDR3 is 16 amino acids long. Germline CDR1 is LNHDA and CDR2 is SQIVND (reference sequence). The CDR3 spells CASSLGTSYAGNEQFF. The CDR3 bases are TGTGCCAGTAGTCTTGGGACTAGCTATGCGGGCAATGAGCAGTTCTTC.

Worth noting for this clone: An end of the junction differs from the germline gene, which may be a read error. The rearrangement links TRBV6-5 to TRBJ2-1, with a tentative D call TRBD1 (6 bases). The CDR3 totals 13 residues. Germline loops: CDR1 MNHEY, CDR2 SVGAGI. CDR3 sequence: CASRYSQGEGQFF. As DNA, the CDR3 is TGTGCCAGCAGGTACTCACAGGGCGAAGGGCAGTTCTTC.

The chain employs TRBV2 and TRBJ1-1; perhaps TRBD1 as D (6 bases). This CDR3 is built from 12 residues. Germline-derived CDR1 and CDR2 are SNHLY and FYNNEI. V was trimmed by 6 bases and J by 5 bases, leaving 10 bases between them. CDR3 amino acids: CASSAGATEAFF. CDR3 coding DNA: TGTGCCAGCAGCGCAGGGGCGACTGAAGCTTTCTTT.

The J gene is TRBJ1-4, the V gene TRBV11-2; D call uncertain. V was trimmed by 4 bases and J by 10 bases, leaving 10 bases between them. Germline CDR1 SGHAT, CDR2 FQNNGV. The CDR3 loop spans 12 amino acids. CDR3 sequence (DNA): TGTGCCAGCAGCTCGGGTAAAGGAAAACTGTTTTTT. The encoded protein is CASSSGKGKLFF.

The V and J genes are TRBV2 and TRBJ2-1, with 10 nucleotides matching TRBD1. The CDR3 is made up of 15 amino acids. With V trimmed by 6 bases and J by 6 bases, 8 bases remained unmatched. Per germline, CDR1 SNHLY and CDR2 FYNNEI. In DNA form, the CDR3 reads TGTGCCAGCAGCAAAGACAGGGGGCTGGGCAATGAGCAGTTCTTC. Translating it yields CASSKDRGLGNEQFF.

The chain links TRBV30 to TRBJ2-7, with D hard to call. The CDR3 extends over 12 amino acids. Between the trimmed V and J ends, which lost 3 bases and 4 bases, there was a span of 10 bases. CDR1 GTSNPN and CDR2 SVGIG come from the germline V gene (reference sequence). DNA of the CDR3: TGTGCCTGGAGCAGGAATTCATACGAGCAGTACTTC. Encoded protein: CAWSRNSYEQYF.

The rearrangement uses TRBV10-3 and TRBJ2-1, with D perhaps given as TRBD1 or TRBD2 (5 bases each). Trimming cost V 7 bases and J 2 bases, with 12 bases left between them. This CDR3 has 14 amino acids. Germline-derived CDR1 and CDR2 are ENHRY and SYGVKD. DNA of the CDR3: TGTGCCATCAATGGGGGAGTCCCCTACAATGAGCAGTTCTTC. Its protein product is CAINGGVPYNEQFF.

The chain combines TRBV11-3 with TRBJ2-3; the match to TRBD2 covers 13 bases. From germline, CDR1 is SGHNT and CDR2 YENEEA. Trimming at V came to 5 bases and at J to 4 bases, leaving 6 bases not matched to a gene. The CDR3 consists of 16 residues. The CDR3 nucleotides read TGTGCCAGCAGCCATCGACTAGCGGGAGGCGCAGATACGCAGTATTTT. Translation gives CASSHRLAGGADTQYF. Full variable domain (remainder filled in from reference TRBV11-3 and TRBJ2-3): EAGVVQSPRYKIIEKKQPVAFWCNPISGHNTLYWYLQNLGQGPELLIRYENEEAVDDSQLPKDRFSAERLKGVDSTLKIQPAELGDSAVYLCASSHRLAGGADTQYFGPGTRLTVL.

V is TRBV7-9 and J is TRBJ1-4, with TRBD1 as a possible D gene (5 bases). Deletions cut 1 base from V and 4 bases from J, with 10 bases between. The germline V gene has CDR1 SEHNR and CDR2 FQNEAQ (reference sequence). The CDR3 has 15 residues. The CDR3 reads CASSLGGTDNEKLFF. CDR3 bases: TGTGCCAGCAGCTTAGGTGGGACGGATAATGAAAAACTGTTTTTT.

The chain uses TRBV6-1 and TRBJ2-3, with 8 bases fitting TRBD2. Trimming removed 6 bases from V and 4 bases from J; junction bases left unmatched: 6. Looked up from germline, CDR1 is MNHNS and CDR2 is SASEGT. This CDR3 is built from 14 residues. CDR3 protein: CASRGGAGADTQYF. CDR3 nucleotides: TGTGCCAGCAGGGGGGGAGCGGGAGCAGATACGCAGTATTTT.

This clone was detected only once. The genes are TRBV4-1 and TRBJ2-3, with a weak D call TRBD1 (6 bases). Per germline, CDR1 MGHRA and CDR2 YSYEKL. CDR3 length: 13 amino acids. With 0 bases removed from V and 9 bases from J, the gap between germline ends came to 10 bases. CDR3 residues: CASSQELDRTQYF. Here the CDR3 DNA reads TGCGCCAGCAGCCAAGAACTGGACAGAACGCAGTATTTT.

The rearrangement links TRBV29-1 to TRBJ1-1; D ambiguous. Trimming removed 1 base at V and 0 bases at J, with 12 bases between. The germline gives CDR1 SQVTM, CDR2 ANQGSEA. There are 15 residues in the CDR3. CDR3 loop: CSVEGFTSVNTEAFF. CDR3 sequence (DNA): TGCAGCGTTGAAGGTTTTACGTCCGTGAACACTGAAGCTTTCTTT.

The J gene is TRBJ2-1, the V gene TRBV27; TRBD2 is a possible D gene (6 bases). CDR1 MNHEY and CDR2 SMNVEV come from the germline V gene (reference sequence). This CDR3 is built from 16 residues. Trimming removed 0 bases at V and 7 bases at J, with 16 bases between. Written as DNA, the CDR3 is TGTGCCAGCAGTTTATCCGGCGGGACCTACTTTAATGAGCAGTTCTTC. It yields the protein CASSLSGGTYFNEQFF.

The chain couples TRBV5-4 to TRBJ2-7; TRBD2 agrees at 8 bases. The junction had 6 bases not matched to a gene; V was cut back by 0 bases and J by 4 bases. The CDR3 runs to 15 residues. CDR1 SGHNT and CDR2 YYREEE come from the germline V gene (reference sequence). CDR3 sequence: CASSLEAGGAYEQYF. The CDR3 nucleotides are TGTGCCAGCAGCTTGGAAGCCGGGGGGGCATACGAGCAGTACTTC.

The CDR3 nucleotides are TGTGCCAGCAGCCACACAGGGGGCGCAACCCCAGATACGCAGTATTTT. Its protein is CASSHTGGATPDTQYF. The V and J genes are TRBV7-9 and TRBJ2-3; TRBD1 aligns across 9 bases. This CDR3 spans 16 amino acids. V gave up 5 bases and J gave up 4 bases; unmatched junction bases: 10. Germline CDR1 is SEHNR and CDR2 is FQNEAQ (reference sequence).

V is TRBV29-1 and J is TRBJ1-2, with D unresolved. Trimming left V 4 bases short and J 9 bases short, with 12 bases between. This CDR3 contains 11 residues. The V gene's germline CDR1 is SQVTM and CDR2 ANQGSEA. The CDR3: CSVGTESSYTF. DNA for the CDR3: TGCAGCGTTGGAACGGAGTCTAGCTACACCTTC.

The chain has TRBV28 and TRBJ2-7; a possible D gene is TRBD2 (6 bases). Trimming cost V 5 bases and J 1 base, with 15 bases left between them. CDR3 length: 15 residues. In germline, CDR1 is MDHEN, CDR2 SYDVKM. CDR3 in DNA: TGTGCCAGCAGTCAATCGGGACTCCAATCCTACGAGCAGTACTTC. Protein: CASSQSGLQSYEQYF.

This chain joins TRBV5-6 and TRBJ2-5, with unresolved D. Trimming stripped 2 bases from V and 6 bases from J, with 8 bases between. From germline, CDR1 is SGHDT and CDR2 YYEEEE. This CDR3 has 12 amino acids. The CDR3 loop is CASSLGPKTQYF. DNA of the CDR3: TGTGCCAGCAGCTTAGGCCCGAAGACCCAGTACTTC.

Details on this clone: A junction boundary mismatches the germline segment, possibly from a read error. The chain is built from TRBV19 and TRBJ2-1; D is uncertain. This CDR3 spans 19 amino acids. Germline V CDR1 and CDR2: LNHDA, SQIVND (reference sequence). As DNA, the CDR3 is TGTGCCAGTAGTCTAGAACCGAGAGGTGTGTTCGTCGGGTACAATGAGCAGTTCTTC. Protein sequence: CASSLEPRGVFVGYNEQFF.

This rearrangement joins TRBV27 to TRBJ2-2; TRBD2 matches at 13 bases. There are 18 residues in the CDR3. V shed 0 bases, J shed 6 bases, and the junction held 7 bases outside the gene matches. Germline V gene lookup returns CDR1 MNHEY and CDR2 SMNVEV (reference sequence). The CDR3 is CASSLSRLAGGRPGELFF. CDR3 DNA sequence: TGTGCCAGCAGTTTATCCCGACTAGCGGGGGGTAGGCCCGGGGAGCTGTTTTTT.

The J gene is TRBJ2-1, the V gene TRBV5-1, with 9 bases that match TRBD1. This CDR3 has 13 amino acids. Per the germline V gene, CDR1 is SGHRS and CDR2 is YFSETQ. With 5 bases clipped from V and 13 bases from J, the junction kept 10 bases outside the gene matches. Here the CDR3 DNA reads TGCGCCAGCAGAGGGACAGGGATCGTAGAACAGTTCTTC. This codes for CASRGTGIVEQFF.

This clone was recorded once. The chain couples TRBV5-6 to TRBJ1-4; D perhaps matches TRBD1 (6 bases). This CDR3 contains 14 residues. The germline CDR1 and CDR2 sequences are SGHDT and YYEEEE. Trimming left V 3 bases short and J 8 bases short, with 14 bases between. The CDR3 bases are TGTGCCAGCAGCTCCCCAGGGGAGGGGGAAAAACTGTTTTTT. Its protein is CASSSPGEGEKLFF.

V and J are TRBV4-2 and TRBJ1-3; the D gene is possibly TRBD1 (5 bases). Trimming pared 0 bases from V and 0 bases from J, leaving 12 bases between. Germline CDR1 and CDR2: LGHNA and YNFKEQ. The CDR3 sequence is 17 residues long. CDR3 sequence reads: CASSQDLRGGSGNTIYF. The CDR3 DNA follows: TGTGCCAGCAGCCAAGATTTGAGGGGTGGCTCTGGAAACACCATATATTTT.

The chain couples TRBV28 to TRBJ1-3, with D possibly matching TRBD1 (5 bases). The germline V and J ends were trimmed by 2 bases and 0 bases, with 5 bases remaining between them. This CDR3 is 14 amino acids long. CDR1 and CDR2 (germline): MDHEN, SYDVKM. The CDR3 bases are TGTGCCAGCAGTTTAGGACACTCTGGAAACACCATATATTTT. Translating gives CASSLGHSGNTIYF.

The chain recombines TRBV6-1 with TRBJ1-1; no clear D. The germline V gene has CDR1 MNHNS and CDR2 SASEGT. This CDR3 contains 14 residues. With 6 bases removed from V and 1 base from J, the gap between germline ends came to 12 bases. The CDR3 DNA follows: TGTGCCAGCAGGGACTCCATCGGGAACACTGAAGCTTTCTTT. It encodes CASRDSIGNTEAFF.

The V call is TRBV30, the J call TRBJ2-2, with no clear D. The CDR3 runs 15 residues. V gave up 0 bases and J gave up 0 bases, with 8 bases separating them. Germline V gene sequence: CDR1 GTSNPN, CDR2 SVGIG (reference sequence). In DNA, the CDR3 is TGTGCCTGGAGTGTCGCGAGTCCGAACACCGGGGAGCTGTTTTTT. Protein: CAWSVASPNTGELFF.